This T cell receptor (beta chain) emerged from a study of blood T cell repertoires in COVID-19. Across the whole study: Samples representing acute and convalescent COVID-19 were sourced from the United States, Italy and Spain. From T cells, B-cell-depleted T cells, or PBMCs came the material, which was cDNA or gDNA.

Trimming shortened V by 1 base and J by 2 bases, and 8 bases separated the two germline ends. Germline V gene data show CDR1 as LGHDT and CDR2 as YNNKEL (reference sequence). CDR3 length: 14 residues. Methods used by the authors: Estimated nucleated cell counts came from reference gene primer amplification. Libraries were prepared by immunoSEQ multiplex PCR; TCRdb keeps only in-frame clonotypes and omits some of them. V, J and clone size are those of that table, while D and trimming were read from the DNA. Of 200,000 to 250,000 clones in the sample, approximately 85% were seen once. This TCR came from a woman over 75 with COVID-19, enrolled during active disease. What was sequenced was peripheral blood. The chain has TRBV3-1 (or the pseudogene TRBV3-2) and TRBJ2-5, with D uncertain. CDR3 in DNA: TGTGCCAGCAGCCAAGCTTGGCCACAAGAGACCCAGTACTTC. This encodes CASSQAWPQETQYF.